This T cell receptor (beta chain) was captured by sequencing in a study of CD8 T cell repertoires and HIV-1 epitope variants. About the research overall: Controls were a CMV, EBV and flu peptide pool, Ebola AY9 negative control, and no-peptide well. Epitopes were three Gag families plus Nef HW9 and YT9. Study-level findings and limits: Beta chains alone show antigen proliferation, not cytokine profile or function. Some ten antigen-specific TCR beta clonotypes were found; 5 to 7 seemed cross-reactive to variants.

The repertoire was sequenced with immunoSEQ multiplex PCR; TCRdb's copy has only in-frame clones and lacks some. Of about 5,400 clones listed, about two thirds are singletons. Trimming stripped 4 bases from V and 5 bases from J, with 12 bases between. Germline CDR1 is LGHNA and CDR2 is YSLEER. The CDR3 totals 14 residues. Note on this clone: Its antigen is still unknown.

The sequenced material came from cultured CD8+ T cells derived from PBMCs. The V and J genes are TRBV4-3 and TRBJ2-1, with D possibly TRBD2 on 5 matching bases. This clonotype was sampled from a male donor with HIV. The CDR3 spells CASSLRRGHNEQFF. The DNA for the CDR3 is TGCGCCAGCAGCCTCCGACGGGGTCACAATGAGCAGTTCTTC.